The rows below give T cell receptor beta chains drawn from one sample of a study of blood T cell repertoires in COVID-19. Clones were read by immunoSEQ multiplex PCR, and TCRdb kept only the in-frame ones, dropping some. The sample records hundreds of thousands of clones, 87% being singletons. Sequencing input: PBMCs or T cells enriched from blood (not recorded which). Receptors were obtained from a woman younger than 35 with acute COVID-19. The CDR3 runs from the conserved cysteine through the conserved F or W. D genes are given only for firm matches.

D gene	V gene	J gene	CDR3 protein
NA	TRBV6-5	TRBJ2-5	CASSPPGETQYF
TRBD2	TRBV5-4	TRBJ2-5	CASSLRTSGTETQYF
NA	TRBV10-1	TRBJ2-7	CASSPLSGSGYEQYF
NA	TRBV6-4	TRBJ2-2	CASSDSSQGADTGELFF
NA	TRBV19	TRBJ1-1	CASSPTRVYTEAFF
TRBD2	TRBV7-2	TRBJ2-7	CASSLVGTRLAGSYEQYF
NA	TRBV30	TRBJ1-5	CAWSRSQDQPQHF
NA	TRBV3-1/TRBV3-2	TRBJ2-1	CASSLAGAEQFF
NA	TRBV4-1	TRBJ2-7	CASSQDTPGLYEQYF
NA	TRBV6-5	TRBJ2-7	CASSYGGSGIYEQYF
TRBD1	TRBV6-5	TRBJ2-7	CASSFQGAGEQYF
TRBD2	TRBV6-2/TRBV6-3	TRBJ2-7	CASSYKRESYEQYF
NA	TRBV7-9	TRBJ1-1	CASSLGAGDTEAFF
TRBD1	TRBV28	TRBJ1-2	CASSSPTDRGNTF
NA	TRBV7-9	TRBJ2-1	CASSRSGDRIPHEQFF
TRBD2	TRBV6-5	TRBJ2-1	CASSFRLAGGIEQFF
NA	TRBV11-2	TRBJ1-2	CASSSYPKFDTANYGYTF
TRBD1	TRBV7-9	TRBJ1-2	CASSLAGGSLYGYTF
NA	TRBV3-1/TRBV3-2	TRBJ2-5	CASSQDPETQYF
NA	TRBV6-2/TRBV6-3	TRBJ2-7	CASSYLQYYEQYF
NA	TRBV7-9	TRBJ2-3	CASSLRPGFTDTQYF
TRBD2	TRBV3-1/TRBV3-2	TRBJ2-1	CASSQAYRTSGYNEQFF
NA	TRBV7-7	TRBJ1-4	CASSARMDEKLFF
TRBD2	TRBV24-1	TRBJ2-3	CATSDPEWTSGRDTQYF
TRBD1	TRBV5-8	TRBJ1-6	CASSRNQGGGSPLHF
NA	TRBV10-3	TRBJ1-5	CAISESAGLGQPQHF
NA	TRBV11-2	TRBJ1-4	CASSSLFGQRHEKLFF
TRBD2	TRBV10-3	TRBJ2-3	CAISNLAGVGDTQYF
NA	TRBV2	TRBJ1-6	CASSIRQKNSPLHF
TRBD1	TRBV5-1	TRBJ2-7	CASSLGQGASYEQYF
NA	TRBV5-1	TRBJ2-1	CASSPGTYNEQFF